This TCR beta chain was identified during a study of cytomegalovirus exposure and HLA in healthy donors. Per germline, CDR1 SGHNT and CDR2 YYREEE (reference sequence). The J segment lost 4 bases and the V segment lost 3 bases, leaving 3 bases of the junction unmatched. The CDR3 totals 16 residues. The PCR was carried out with 60 Vbeta primers and 13 Jbeta primers. Libraries were prepared by immunoSEQ multiplex PCR; TCRdb keeps only in-frame clonotypes and omits some of them. The profile shows approximately 100,000 clones, around four fifths of them singletons. A single count supports this clone. V usage is TRBV5-4 and J usage is TRBJ2-1, with 14 bases aligning to TRBD2. This sequence was found in a woman aged 35 to 49 in good health and CMV-seronegative. Sequenced: PBMCs. This chain's CDR3 is CASSSGTSGGYNEQFF. Here the CDR3 DNA reads TGTGCCAGCAGCTCCGGGACTAGCGGGGGATACAATGAGCAGTTCTTC. The full variable domain, with the rest looked up from reference TRBV5-4 and TRBJ2-1, is ETGVTQSPTHLIKTRGQQVTLRCSSQSGHNTVSWYQQALGQGPQFIFQYYREEENGRGNFPPRFSGLQFPNYSSELNVNALELDDSALYLCASSSGTSGGYNEQFFGPGTRLTVL.